This TCR beta chain originates from a study of T cell clonotyping in hematopoietic cell transplantation (dated by TCRdb to 2020 to 2022). Study-wide context: The study collected approximately 130 blood samples from some 35 consecutive transplant recipients and their related donors. Patient recruitment ran from late 2015 to January 2017, and follow-up continued until late 2020 or death.

What the study reported, not specific to this receptor: The sample size was limited, and CD4 and CD8 repertoire contributions could not be separated because cells were not sorted. After transplant, TCR diversity in recipients dropped, and pathologically expanded clonotypes increased progressively from day 30 to day 180. Recipient repertoires showed only a small fraction of overlap with donor repertoires, and over 97% appeared de novo at the given depth. Inverse Simpson Index values from donors and from recipients before transplant predicted broader TCR repertoire diversity after transplant.

The CDR1 and CDR2 encoded by the germline V gene are MNHEY and SVGAGI. V loses 4 bases at its end and J loses 6 bases; junction bases beyond the gene matches: 8. The CDR3, cysteine through phenylalanine, is 14 amino acids long. This entry keeps only the CDR3 DNA: 42 bases, framed from base 1. What this sample's time point label stands for: 100 days after allo-HCT. Blood samples were obtained from recipients approximately 28 days before transplant and at days 30, 100 and 180 after transplant. Using Nuclei Lysis Solution, genomic DNA was extracted from unfractionated peripheral blood mononuclear cells that were either fresh or cryopreserved. This clone occurred a few times. It lacks a known antigen. No per-base quality is available; no much larger clone lies one base away. TCR beta CDR3 regions were amplified from genomic DNA with the immunoSEQ assay, a bias-controlled multiplex PCR using V- and J-specific primers. In a second PCR step, a proprietary barcode and Illumina adapter sequences were attached to the CDR3 amplicons. An Illumina MiSeq instrument was used to sequence the CDR3 libraries. In the original analysis: Export and quality control were performed with immunoSEQ Analyzer 3.0, and downstream analyses were performed with R Bioconductor and Immunarch. Only productive rearrangements in the normalized downsampled data set were used to calculate repertoire metrics. In the normalized cohort, clonotypes with more than 5 templates were defined as pathologically expanded. Repertoire diversity was measured with the Inverse Simpson Index. To capture all clonotypes, the CMV-specificity analyses were run on the non-normalized data set. This immuneACCESS table, as held by TCRdb, lists in-frame sequences with V and J called but not all clones. Of the missing ones, under half trace to an unresolved V gene in checked studies; the others have no known cause. D and trimming come from the DNA, and the V and J calls and clone size come from that table. The sample records approximately 12,000 clones, 85% to 90% of which are singletons. More than 15% of the sample rests with the top ten.

The chain was built from TRBV6-5 and TRBJ2-7, and TRBD1 aligns with 8 junction nucleotides. Sample: PBMCs, taken 100 days after allogeneic stem cell transplant. The origin of this receptor is a female patient aged 60 or older who had an allogeneic stem cell transplant from an unrelated donor, so the T cells may come from the graft donor. Some clones in this sample may be carry-over from other donors' samples. The DNA is TGTGCCAGCAGTTCCTGGACAGGGAGTTTCGAGCAGTACTTC. Its protein is CASSSWTGSFEQYF.